The entry below describes one TCR beta chain. Its antigen remains unidentified. The table came from immunoSEQ multiplex PCR; TCRdb's copy has only in-frame clones and leaves some out. The profile covers some 120,000 clones, with 90% to 95% appearing a single time and about 2.7% taken by the ten largest. V dropped 4 bases and J dropped 1; count of bases not matched to a gene: 11. The CDR3 has 18 amino acids. Germline V gene lookup returns CDR1 SGHRS and CDR2 YFSETQ. The data were taken from a study of T cell responses to AZD1222 COVID-19 vaccine. Study findings and constraints: Spike was spanned by vaccine-associated CD4 TCRs, which were dominant at 160-218 and 743-854. Females made up more of the donors, who were largely white British, and clonal diversity may have come out too low. After the peak T cell response, and only then, were repertoires sampled.

This TCR was sampled from an adult in good health. This sequence joins TRBV5-1 and TRBJ2-3; 11 nucleotides align to TRBD2. The sequencing used peripheral blood, collected on day 0 of AZD1222 vaccination. The CDR3 DNA is TGCGCCAGCAGCCGGACGGTAGCGGGAGGGCCGGGCACAGATACGCAGTATTTT. This sequence encodes CASSRTVAGGPGTDTQYF.